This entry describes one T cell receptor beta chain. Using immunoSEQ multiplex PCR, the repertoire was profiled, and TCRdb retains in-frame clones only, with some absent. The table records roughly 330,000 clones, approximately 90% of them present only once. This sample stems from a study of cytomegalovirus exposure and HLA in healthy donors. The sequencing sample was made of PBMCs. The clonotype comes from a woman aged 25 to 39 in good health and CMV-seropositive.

The CDR3 region is CSVDRTLYGYTF. CDR3 nucleotides: TGCAGCGTTGATAGGACTCTCTATGGCTACACCTTC. The genes are TRBV29-1 and TRBJ1-2; D uncertain. The germline V gene has CDR1 SQVTM and CDR2 ANQGSEA. This CDR3 is 12 amino acids long. V was shortened by 3 bases and J by 4 bases, with 9 bases between the two germline ends.